This T cell receptor (beta chain) is drawn from a study of OX40 agonist ivuxolimab in advanced cancers. This table comes from immunoSEQ multiplex PCR, and its TCRdb copy is limited to in-frame clones, with some not included. The sample contains about 41,000 clones, around 85% of which appear only once. Germline V gene data show CDR1 as MDHEN and CDR2 as SYDVKM. V trimming: 2 bases; J trimming: 5 bases; junction bases outside the gene matches: 7. This CDR3 is built from 15 residues. The TCR was taken from an adult with an advanced solid tumor such as melanoma, head and neck, liver or kidney cancer. Material: CD4+ or CD8+ T cells sorted from blood, obtained in a trial of the OX40 agonist ivuxolimab. V is TRBV28 and J is TRBJ2-7, with 9 bases that match TRBD1. Here the CDR3 DNA reads TGTGCCAGCAGTTTAGAGACAGGGGGGAAGAACGAGCAGTACTTC. Translation: CASSLETGGKNEQYF.